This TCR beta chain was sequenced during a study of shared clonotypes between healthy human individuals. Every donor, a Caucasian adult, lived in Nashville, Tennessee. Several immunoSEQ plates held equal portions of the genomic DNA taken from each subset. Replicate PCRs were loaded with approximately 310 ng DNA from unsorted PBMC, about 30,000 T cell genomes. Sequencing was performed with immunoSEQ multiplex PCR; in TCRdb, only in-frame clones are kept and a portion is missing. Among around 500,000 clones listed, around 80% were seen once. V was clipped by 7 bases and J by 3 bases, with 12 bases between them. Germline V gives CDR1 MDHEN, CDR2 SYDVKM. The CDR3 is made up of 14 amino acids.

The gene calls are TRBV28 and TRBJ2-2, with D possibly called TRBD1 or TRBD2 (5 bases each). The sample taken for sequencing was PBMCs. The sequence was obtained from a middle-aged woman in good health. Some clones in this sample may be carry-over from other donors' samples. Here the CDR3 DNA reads TGTGCCAGCAAATACGGGACCTACACCGGGGAGCTGTTTTTT. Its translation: CASKYGTYTGELFF.